This T cell receptor (beta chain) was sequenced for a study of CD8+CD57+ T cells in acquired aplastic anemia. About the study: Yields of DNA that came from sorted CD4+ and CD8+ cells averaged about 3.5 ug. Study-level results: Between patients and controls, CD8+ Simpson's diversity did not vary significantly.

The CDR3 spans 16 residues. V was trimmed by 6 bases and J by 2 bases, leaving 17 bases between them. Only patients with CD8+CD57+ cell expansion on flow cytometry were chosen for sequencing. No patient had been given any therapy when blood was sampled. This clonotype was seen repeatedly, ten times or more. Its antigen is still unknown. Investigators profiled TCR beta VDJ and CDR3 from genomic DNA template. TCRdb analysed the reads with MiXCR anew, one entry per CDR3 protein. There are about 170,000 distinct CDR3 sequences in the sample; 45% to 55% occur only once, and under 1.2% lies in the top ten. The material sequenced was sorted CD4+, CD8+, or CD8+CD57+ T cells (not recorded which) from PBMCs. The chain couples TRBV12-3 or TRBV12-4 to TRBJ2-1; TRBD1 or TRBD2 may be the D gene (5 bases each). This clonotype originated in a human donor with aplastic anemia. The CDR3 loop is CASSKYEGSPYNEQFF. Written as DNA, the CDR3 is TGTGCCAGCAGCAAGTACGAGGGGTCCCCCTACAATGAGCAGTTCTTC.